This TCR beta chain came from a study of shared clonotypes between healthy human individuals. CDR3 length: 17 amino acids. Germline V gene data show CDR1 as MDHEN and CDR2 as SYDVKM. V gave up 5 bases and J gave up 1 base, with 20 bases separating them. Positive CCR7 selection of CD45RO-negative cells yielded the naive CD8 cells, and terminally differentiated effector memory CD45RA+ cells were excluded. The protocol was immunoSEQ multiplex PCR, while the TCRdb copy is restricted to in-frame clones and leaves out a portion. The sample lists under 1 million clones; 92% were seen once. The sample consisted of naive CD8+ T cells sorted from blood. This receptor was obtained from a man aged 30-40 years in good health. The J gene is TRBJ1-2, the V gene TRBV28, with TRBD1 as a possible D gene (6 bases). The DNA for the CDR3 is TGTGCCAGCAGTGACCCCGGGTTGACAGGCCGTAACTATGGCTACACCTTC. Protein sequence: CASSDPGLTGRNYGYTF.